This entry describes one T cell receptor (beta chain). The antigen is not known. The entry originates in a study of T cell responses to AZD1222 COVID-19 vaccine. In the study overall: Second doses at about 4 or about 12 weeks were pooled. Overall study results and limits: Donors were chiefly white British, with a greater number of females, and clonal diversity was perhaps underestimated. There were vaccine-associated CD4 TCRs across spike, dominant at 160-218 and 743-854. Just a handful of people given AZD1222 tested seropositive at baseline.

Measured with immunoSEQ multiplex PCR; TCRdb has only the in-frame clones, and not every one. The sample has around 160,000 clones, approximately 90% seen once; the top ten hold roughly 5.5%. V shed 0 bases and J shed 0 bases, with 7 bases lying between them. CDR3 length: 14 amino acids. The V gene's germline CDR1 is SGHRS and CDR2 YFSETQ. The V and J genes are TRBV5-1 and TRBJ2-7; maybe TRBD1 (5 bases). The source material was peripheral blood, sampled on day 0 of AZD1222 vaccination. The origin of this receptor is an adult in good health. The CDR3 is CASSLVTDSYEQYF. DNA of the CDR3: TGCGCCAGCAGCTTGGTGACAGACTCCTACGAGCAGTACTTC.